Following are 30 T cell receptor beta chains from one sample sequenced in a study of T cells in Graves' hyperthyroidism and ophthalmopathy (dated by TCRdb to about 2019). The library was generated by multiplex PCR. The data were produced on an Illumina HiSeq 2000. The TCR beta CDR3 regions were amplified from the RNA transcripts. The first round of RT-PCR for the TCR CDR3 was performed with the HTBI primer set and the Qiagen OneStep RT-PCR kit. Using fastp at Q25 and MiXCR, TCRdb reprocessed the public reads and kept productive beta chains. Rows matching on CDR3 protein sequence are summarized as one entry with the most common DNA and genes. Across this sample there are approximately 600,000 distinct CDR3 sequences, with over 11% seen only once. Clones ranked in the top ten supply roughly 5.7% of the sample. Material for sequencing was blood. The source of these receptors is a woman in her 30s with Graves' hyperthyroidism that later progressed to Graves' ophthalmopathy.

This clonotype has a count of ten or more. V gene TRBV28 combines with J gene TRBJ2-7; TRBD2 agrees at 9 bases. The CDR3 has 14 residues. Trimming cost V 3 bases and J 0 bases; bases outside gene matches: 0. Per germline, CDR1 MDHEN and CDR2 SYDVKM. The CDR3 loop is CASSFSGSSYEQYF. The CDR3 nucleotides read TGTGCCAGCAGTTTTAGCGGGAGCTCCTACGAGCAGTACTTC.

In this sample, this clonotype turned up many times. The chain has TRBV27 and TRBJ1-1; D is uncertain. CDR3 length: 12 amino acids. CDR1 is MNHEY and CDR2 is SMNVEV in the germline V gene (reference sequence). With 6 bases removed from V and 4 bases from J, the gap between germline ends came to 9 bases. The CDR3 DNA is TGTGCCAGCAGGGTGGGGTCCACTGAAGCTTTCTTT. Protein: CASRVGSTEAFF.

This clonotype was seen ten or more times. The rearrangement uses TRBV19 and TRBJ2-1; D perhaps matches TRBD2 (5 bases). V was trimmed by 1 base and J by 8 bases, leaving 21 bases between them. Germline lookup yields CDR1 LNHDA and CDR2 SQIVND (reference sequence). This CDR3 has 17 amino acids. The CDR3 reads CASSIGSLDWRWYEQFF. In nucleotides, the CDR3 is TGTGCCAGTAGTATAGGTTCCTTGGACTGGCGGTGGTATGAGCAGTTCTTC.

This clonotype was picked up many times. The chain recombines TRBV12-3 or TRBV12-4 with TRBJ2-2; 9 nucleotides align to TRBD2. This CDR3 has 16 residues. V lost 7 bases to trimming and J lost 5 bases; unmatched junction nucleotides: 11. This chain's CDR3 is CASTTVAGEGTGELFF. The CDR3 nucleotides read TGTGCCAGCACAACAGTAGCGGGAGAGGGGACCGGGGAGCTGTTTTTT.

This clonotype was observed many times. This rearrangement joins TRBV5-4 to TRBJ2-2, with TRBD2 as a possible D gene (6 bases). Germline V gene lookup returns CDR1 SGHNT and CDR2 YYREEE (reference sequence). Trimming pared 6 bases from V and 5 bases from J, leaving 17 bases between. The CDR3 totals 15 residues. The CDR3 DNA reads TGTGCCAGCACCTCGATCGGGACTGTAACCGGGGAGCTGTTTTTT. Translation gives CASTSIGTVTGELFF.

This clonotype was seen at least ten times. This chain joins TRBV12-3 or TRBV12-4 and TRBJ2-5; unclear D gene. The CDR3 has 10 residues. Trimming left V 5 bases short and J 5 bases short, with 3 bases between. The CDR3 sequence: CASSVETQYF. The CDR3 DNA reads TGTGCCAGCAGTGTTGAGACCCAGTACTTC.

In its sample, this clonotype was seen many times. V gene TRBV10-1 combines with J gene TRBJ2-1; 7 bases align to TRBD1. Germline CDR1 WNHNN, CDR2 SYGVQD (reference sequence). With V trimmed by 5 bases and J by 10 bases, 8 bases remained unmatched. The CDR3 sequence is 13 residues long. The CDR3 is CASSPRQGGEQFF. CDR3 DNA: TGCGCCAGCAGTCCCCGACAGGGTGGAGAGCAGTTCTTC.

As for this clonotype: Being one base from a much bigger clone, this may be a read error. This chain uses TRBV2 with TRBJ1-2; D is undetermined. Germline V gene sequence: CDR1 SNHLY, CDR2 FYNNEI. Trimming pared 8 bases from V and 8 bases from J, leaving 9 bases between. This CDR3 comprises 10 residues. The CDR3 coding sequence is TGTGCCAGCTCGTACGGAGGCTACACCTTC. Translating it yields CASSYGGYTF.

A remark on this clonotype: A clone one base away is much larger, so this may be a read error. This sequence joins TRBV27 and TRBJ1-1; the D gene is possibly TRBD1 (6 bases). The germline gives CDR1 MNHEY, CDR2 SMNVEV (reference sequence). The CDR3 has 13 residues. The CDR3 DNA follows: TGTGCCAACAGTTTAAGACAGGCCTTAGAAGCTTTCTTT. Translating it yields CANSLRQALEAFF.

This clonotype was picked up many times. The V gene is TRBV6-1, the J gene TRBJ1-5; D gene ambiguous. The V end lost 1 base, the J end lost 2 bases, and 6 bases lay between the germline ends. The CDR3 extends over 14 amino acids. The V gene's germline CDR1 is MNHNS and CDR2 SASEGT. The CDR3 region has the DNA TGTGCCAGCAGTGAAGTGAGCCGCAATCAGCCCCAGCATTTT. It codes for CASSEVSRNQPQHF.

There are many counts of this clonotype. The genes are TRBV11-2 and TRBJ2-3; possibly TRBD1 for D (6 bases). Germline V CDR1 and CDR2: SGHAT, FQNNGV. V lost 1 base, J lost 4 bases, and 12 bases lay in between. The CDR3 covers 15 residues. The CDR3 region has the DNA TGTGCCAGCAGCTTAGTTCAGGGGCCCCCAGATACGCAGTATTTT. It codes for CASSLVQGPPDTQYF.

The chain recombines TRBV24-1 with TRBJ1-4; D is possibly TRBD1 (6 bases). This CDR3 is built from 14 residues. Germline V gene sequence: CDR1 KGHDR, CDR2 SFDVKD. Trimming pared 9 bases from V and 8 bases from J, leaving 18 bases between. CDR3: CATPRGGLGEKLFF. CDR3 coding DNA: TGTGCCACCCCCAGAGGGGGGTTAGGGGAAAAACTGTTTTTT.

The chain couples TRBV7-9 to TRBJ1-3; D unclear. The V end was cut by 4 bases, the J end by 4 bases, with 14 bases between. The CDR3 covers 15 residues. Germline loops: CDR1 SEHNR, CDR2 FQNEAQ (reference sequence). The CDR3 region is CASSSDGLWGNTIYF. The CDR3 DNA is TGTGCCAGCAGCTCCGACGGACTCTGGGGAAACACCATATATTTT.

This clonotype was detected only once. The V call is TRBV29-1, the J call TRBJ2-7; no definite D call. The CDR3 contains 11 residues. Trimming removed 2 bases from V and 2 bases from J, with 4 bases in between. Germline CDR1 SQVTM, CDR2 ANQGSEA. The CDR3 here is CSVENPYEQYF. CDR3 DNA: TGCAGCGTTGAAAATCCCTACGAGCAGTACTTC.

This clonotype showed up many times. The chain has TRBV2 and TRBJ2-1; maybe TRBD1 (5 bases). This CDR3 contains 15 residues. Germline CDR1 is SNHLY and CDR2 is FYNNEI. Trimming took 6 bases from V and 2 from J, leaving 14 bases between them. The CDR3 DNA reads TGTGCCAGCAGCGTGACAGCAGGTCCCTACAATGAGCAGTTCTTC. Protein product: CASSVTAGPYNEQFF.

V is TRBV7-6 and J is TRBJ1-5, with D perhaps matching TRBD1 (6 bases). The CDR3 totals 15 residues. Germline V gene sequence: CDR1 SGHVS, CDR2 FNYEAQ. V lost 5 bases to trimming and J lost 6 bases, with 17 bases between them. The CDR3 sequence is CASSQGGGAAQPQHF. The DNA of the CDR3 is TGTGCCAGCAGCCAGGGCGGGGGGGCGGCTCAGCCCCAGCATTTT.

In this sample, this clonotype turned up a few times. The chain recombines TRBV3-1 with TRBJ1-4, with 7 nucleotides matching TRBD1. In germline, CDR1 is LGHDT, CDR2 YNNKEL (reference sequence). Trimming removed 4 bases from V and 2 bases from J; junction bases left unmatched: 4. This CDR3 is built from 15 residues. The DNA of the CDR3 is TGTGCCAGCAGCCTACGACAGGGCACTAATGAAAAACTGTTTTTT. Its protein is CASSLRQGTNEKLFF. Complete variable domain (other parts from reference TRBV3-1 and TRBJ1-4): DTAVSQTPKYLVTQMGNDKSIKCEQNLGHDTMYWYKQDSKKFLKIMFSYNNKELIINETVPNRFSPKSPDKAHLNLHINSLELGDSAVYFCASSLRQGTNEKLFFGSGTQLSVL.

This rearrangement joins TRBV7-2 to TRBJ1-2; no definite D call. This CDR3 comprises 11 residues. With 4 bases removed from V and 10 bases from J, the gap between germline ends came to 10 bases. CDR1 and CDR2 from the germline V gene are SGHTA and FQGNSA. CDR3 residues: CASSSQAYYTF. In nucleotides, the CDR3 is TGTGCCAGCAGCTCACAAGCGTACTACACCTTC. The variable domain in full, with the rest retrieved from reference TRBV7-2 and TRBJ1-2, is GAGVSQSPSNKVTEKGKDVELRCDPISGHTALYWYRQSLGQGLEFLIYFQGNSAPDKSGLPSDRFSAERTGGSVSTLTIQRTQQEDSAVYLCASSSQAYYTFGSGTRLTVV.

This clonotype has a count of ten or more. CDR3 DNA: TGTGCCACCAGTGAACGATTCTTTCATGGGGAGCTGTTTTTT. This encodes CATSERFFHGELFF. The chain couples TRBV24-1 to TRBJ2-2, with no clear D. With 4 bases removed from V and 8 bases from J, the gap between germline ends came to 13 bases. In germline, CDR1 is KGHDR, CDR2 SFDVKD. This CDR3 spans 14 amino acids.

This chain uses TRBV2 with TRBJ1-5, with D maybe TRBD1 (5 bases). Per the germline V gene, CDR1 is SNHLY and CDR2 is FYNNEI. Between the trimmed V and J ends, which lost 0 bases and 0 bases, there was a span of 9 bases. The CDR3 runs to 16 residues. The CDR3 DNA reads TGTGCCAGCAGTGAAGCGCTACAGGTTAGCAATCAGCCCCAGCATTTT. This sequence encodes CASSEALQVSNQPQHF. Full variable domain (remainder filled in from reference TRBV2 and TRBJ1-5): EPEVTQTPSHQVTQMGQEVILRCVPISNHLYFYWYRQILGQKVEFLVSFYNNEISEKSEIFDDQFSVERPDGSNFTLKIRSTKLEDSAMYFCASSEALQVSNQPQHFGDGTRLSIL.

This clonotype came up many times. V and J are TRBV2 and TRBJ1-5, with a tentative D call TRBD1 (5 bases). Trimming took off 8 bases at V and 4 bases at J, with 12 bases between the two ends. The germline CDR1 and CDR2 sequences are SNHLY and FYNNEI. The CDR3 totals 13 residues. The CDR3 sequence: CASRPWGNQPQHF. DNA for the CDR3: TGTGCCAGCCGCCCCTGGGGGAATCAGCCCCAGCATTTT.

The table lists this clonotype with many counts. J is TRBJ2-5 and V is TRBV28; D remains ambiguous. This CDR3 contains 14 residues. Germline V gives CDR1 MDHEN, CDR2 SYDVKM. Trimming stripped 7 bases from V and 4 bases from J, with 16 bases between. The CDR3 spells CASTPTGSGETQYF. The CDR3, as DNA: TGTGCCAGCACCCCCACCGGGTCCGGAGAGACCCAGTACTTC.

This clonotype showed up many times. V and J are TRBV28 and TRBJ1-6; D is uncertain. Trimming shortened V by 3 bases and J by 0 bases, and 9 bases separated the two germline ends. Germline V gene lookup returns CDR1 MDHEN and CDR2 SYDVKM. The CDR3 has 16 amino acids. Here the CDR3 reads CASSFPLSSYNSPLHF. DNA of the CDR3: TGTGCCAGCAGTTTCCCCTTAAGCTCCTATAATTCACCCCTCCACTTT.

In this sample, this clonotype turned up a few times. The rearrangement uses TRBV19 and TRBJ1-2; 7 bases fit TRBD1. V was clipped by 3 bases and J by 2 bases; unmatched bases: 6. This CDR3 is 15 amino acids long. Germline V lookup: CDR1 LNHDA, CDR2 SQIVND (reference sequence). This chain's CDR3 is CASSIKGAPNYGYTF. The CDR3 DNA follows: TGTGCCAGTAGTATTAAGGGGGCCCCGAACTATGGCTACACCTTC.

Here the CDR3 reads CSARDFLAGSYNEQFF. CDR3 coding DNA: TGCAGTGCTAGGGACTTCCTAGCGGGCTCCTACAATGAGCAGTTCTTC. This chain connects TRBV20-1 to TRBJ2-1; TRBD2 aligns across 8 bases. V lost 3 bases and J lost 0; bases outside the gene matches: 7. There are 16 residues in the CDR3. Germline CDR1 is DFQATT and CDR2 is SNEGSKA (reference sequence).

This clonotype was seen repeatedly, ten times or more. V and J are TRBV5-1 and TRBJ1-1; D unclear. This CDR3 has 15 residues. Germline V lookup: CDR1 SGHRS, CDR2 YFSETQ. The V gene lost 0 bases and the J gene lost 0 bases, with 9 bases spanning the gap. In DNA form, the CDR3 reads TGCGCCAGCAGCTTGGCTAGTGCGGTGAACACTGAAGCTTTCTTT. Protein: CASSLASAVNTEAFF.

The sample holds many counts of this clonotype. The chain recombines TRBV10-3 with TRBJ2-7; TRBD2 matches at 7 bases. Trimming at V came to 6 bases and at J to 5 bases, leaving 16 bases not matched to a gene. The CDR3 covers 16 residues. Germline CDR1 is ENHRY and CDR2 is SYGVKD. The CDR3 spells CAISPKGRESVNEQYF. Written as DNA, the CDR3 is TGTGCCATCAGCCCCAAGGGGCGGGAGTCTGTCAACGAGCAGTACTTC.

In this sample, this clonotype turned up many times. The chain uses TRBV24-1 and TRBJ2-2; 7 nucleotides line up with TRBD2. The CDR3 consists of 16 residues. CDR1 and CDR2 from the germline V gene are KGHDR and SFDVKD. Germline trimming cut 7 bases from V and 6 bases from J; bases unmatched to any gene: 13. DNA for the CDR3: TGTGCCACCAGATCTTACTCTAGCGGCGGGGCCGGGGAGCTGTTTTTT. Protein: CATRSYSSGGAGELFF.

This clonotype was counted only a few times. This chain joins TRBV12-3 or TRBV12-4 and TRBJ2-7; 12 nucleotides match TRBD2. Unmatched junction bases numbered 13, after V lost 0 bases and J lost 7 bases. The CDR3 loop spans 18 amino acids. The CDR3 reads CASSLAASGRALGNEQYF. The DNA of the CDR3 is TGTGCCAGCAGTTTAGCGGCTAGCGGGAGGGCCCTCGGCAATGAGCAGTACTTC.

The CDR3 spells CASSIGLNRGLNVGNQPQHF. DNA for the CDR3: TGTGCCAGTAGTATCGGACTCAACAGGGGCCTCAACGTAGGCAATCAGCCCCAGCATTTT. V gene TRBV19 combines with J gene TRBJ1-5, with 7 bases that match TRBD1. Trimming cost V 3 bases and J 2 bases; bases outside gene matches: 19. CDR3 size: 20 residues. Germline CDR1 is LNHDA and CDR2 is SQIVND (reference sequence).